The next 3 T cell receptor beta chains were all read from a single sample in a study of blood T cell repertoires in COVID-19. Clones were sequenced by immunoSEQ multiplex PCR, and TCRdb holds only the in-frame ones, with some missing. Of 250,000 to 300,000 clones listed, about nine tenths were seen once; the top ten hold about 1.8%. Sequencing used PBMCs or T cells enriched from blood (not recorded which). The receptors derive from a woman aged 40 to 50 who had recovered from COVID-19.

The chain couples TRBV11-2 to TRBJ1-2; the D is unclear. Germline V gives CDR1 SGHAT, CDR2 FQNNGV. The CDR3 loop spans 12 amino acids. V was cut by 0 bases and J by 4 bases, with 3 bases left in between. The CDR3 bases are TGTGCCAGCAGCTTAGACAGCTATGGCTACACCTTC. This sequence encodes CASSLDSYGYTF.

The V call is TRBV4-3, the J call TRBJ2-6, with D hard to call. CDR1 is LGHNA, CDR2 YSLEER, per germline. The CDR3 totals 17 residues. The ends were cut back, 0 bases at V and 2 bases at J, with 11 bases in the middle. As DNA, the CDR3 is TGCGCCAGCAGCCAAGATATTGGGCCTGCTGGGGCCAACGTCCTGACTTTC. It encodes CASSQDIGPAGANVLTF.

The chain uses TRBV5-6 and TRBJ2-1; 8 bases align to TRBD1. The germline V gene encodes CDR1 SGHDT and CDR2 YYEEEE. The CDR3 spans 15 residues. V was clipped by 2 bases and J by 3 bases; unmatched bases: 4. This CDR3 is CASSFDRGLYNEQFF. As DNA, the CDR3 is TGTGCCAGCAGCTTTGACAGGGGTCTCTACAATGAGCAGTTCTTC.